This T cell receptor (beta chain) was recorded in a study of control samples from healthy donors and cancer patients. CDR1 is SEHNR, CDR2 FQNEAQ, per germline (reference sequence). V lost 5 bases to trimming and J lost 2 bases; unmatched junction nucleotides: 4. The CDR3 runs to 14 residues. The method was immunoSEQ multiplex PCR; TCRdb's version includes in-frame clones alone and lacks a portion of them. Seen here are 45,000 to 70,000 clones, around 93% observed once, and the top ten hold around 0.9%. Input material: PBMCs. This TCR derives from a man aged 30 to 45 with colorectal cancer. This sequence joins TRBV7-9 and TRBJ2-3; TRBD1 agrees at 7 bases. CDR3 coding DNA: TGTGCCAGCAGCCCGGGACAGAACACAGATACGCAGTATTTT. As protein: CASSPGQNTDTQYF.